This section outlines one T cell receptor beta chain sequence together with its context. What it binds is not known. The sample originates from a study of CD8 T cells in ankylosing spondylitis. Regarding the study as a whole: Peripheral blood samples showed relatively rare disease-linked clones, and these clones were CD8+. From matched ankylosing spondylitis synovial fluid, disease-linked clones were reportedly recovered at significantly enriched levels.

V lost 0 bases and J lost 0, with 18 bases in between. Germline-derived CDR1 and CDR2 are SGDLS and YYNGEE. There are 18 residues in the CDR3. TCRdb reprocessed the 5' RACE reads with MiXCR, giving one entry per CDR3 protein. The data show some 42,000 distinct CDR3 sequences, roughly 2.6% seen once. The receptor was isolated from a male donor with ankylosing spondylitis or in good health (not recorded which). This chain uses TRBV9 with TRBJ2-5; TRBD1 or TRBD2 may be the D gene (6 bases each). The sample taken for sequencing was blood, either unsorted or a sorted T cell fraction (not recorded which). The CDR3 loop is CASSVGGGPAQYQETQYF. CDR3 nucleotide sequence: TGTGCCAGCAGCGTAGGAGGGGGGCCGGCACAGTACCAAGAGACCCAGTACTTC.